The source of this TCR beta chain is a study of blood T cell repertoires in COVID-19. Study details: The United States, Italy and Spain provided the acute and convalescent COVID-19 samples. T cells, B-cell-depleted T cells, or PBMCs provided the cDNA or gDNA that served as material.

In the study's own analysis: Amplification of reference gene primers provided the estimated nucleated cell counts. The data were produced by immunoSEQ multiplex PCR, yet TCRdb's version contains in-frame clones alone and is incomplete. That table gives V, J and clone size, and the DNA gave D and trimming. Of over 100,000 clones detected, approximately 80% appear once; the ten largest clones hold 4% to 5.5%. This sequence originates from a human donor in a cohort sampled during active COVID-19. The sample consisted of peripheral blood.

The DNA for the CDR3 is TGTGCCAGTAGTATTAGGGCAGGGAGGTCCTACGAGCAGTACTTC. It specifies CASSIRAGRSYEQYF. The chain combines TRBV19 with TRBJ2-7; a possible D gene is TRBD2 (6 bases). CDR1 LNHDA and CDR2 SQIVND come from the germline V gene (reference sequence). The CDR3 runs to 15 residues. V was clipped by 3 bases and J by 1 base, with 13 bases between them.